This TCR beta chain was sequenced during a study of shared clonotypes between healthy human individuals. Across the whole study: Per donor, CD8 memory used one plate, CD8 naive used two, CD4 memory used three and CD4 naive used three.

The germline gives CDR1 ENHRY, CDR2 SYGVKD. The CDR3 has 14 amino acids. Trimming cost V 5 bases and J 4 bases; bases outside gene matches: 5. The study enrolled healthy HIV-negative adults without recent acute infections or vaccinations as donors. Deep-level assay runs were performed. Original processing notes: As immunoSEQ supplied junction-only sequences (without quality scores), filtering differed. Generated by immunoSEQ multiplex PCR, the TCRdb table keeps only in-frame clones and is missing some. V and J calls and clone size are as listed in that table; D and trimming were resolved from the DNA. The sample has over a million clones; around 95% are singletons.

Sequenced input: naive CD4+ T cells sorted from blood. Subset given: CD45RA+ positively selected. The TCR comes from a man younger than 45 in good health. The chain joins TRBV10-3 to TRBJ2-3; the match to TRBD2 covers 8 bases. The CDR3 sequence: CAISTSGRSDTQYF. The DNA of the CDR3 is TGTGCCATCAGTACGAGCGGGAGATCAGATACGCAGTATTTT.